The text below deals with one T cell receptor (beta chain). What this receptor recognizes is not known. Base qualities are not recorded, but no much larger clone differs from it by a single base. This sample was taken from a study of T-cell reconstitution after alpha-beta-depleted transplantation in children (dated by TCRdb to the mid-2010s). Concerning the study at large: Using TCR repertoire profiling, the study quantitatively followed how T-cell immune reconstitution unfolded in children after TCRalphabeta/CD19-depleted allogeneic hematopoietic cell transplantation.

The protocol used for the library was PCR. TCRdb lists the instrument as Illumina HiSeq 2500. Molecular barcoding was employed in the preparation of TCR libraries, with unique molecular identifiers being used to normalize TCRbeta repertoire quantification. TCRdb cleaned the public reads at Q25 with fastp, built clones with MiXCR and kept in-frame beta chains. Rows with one shared CDR3 protein collapse into an entry with the most common genes and DNA. This sample has about 540,000 distinct CDR3 sequences in its table, and roughly 18% of those were observed once. 3.3% of the sample is in the top ten clones. Including cysteine and phenylalanine, the CDR3 has 18 amino acids. Of the read, only the CDR3 DNA is kept; its 54 bases are in frame from base 1. From a lookup of the germline V gene, CDR1 and CDR2 are MNHEY and SVGAGI. The V end gives up 1 base and the J end 7 bases, leaving 17 bases in the junction not matched to a gene.

This sequence was found in a human donor who donated a stem cell graft to a child with acute lymphoblastic leukemia. This sequence uses TRBV6-5 and TRBJ2-7; 9 middle bases align to TRBD1. The input for sequencing was PBMCs from the stem cell graft donor, taken from the stem cell graft. The DNA is TGTGCCAGCAGTTACTTCCCATTAAAAGGGACAGGGCTCAGGGAGCAGTACTTC. Translated, this gives CASSYFPLKGTGLREQYF.